A single T cell receptor beta chain is shown here with its context. This CDR3 contains 13 residues. Deletions cut 0 bases from V and 5 bases from J, with 8 bases between. Germline V CDR1 and CDR2: SGHAT, FQNNGV. This sample stems from a study of early T cells in non-severe SARS-CoV-2 infection. Study context: Alpha and beta chains were unpaired, from unsorted whole-blood bulk RNA.

cDNA molecules, individually, were tagged with unique molecular identifiers. TCRdb redid the calling of the 5' RACE reads with MiXCR, one entry per CDR3 protein. The repertoire includes about 31,000 distinct CDR3 sequences, 5% to 7% of them detected once, and 21% sits in the top ten. The chain is built from TRBV11-2 and TRBJ2-7; D is ambiguous. This TCR derives from an adult who was a healthcare worker with PCR-confirmed SARS-CoV-2 infection or an uninfected control (not recorded which). Sequenced material: whole blood. Here the CDR3 reads CASSLDLKNEQYF. The CDR3 nucleotides are TGTGCCAGCAGCTTAGATCTAAAAAACGAGCAGTACTTC. Together with reference TRBV11-2 and TRBJ2-7, the CDR3 gives the full variable domain: EAGVAQSPRYKIIEKRQSVAFWCNPISGHATLYWYQQILGQGPKLLIQFQNNGVVDDSQLPKDRFSAERLKGVDSTLKIQPAKLEDSAVYLCASSLDLKNEQYFGPGTRLTVT.